A single T cell receptor beta chain is shown here with its context. Antigen specificity is unknown. V lost 5 bases to trimming and J lost 2 bases, with 15 bases between them. The CDR3 runs to 15 residues. Germline V gives CDR1 SGHNT, CDR2 YENEEA. A second PCR of roughly 6 to 12 cycles used a sample-barcoded 5' primer and a J-beta primer mix. TCRdb used MiXCR to reprocess the 5' RACE reads, holding one entry per CDR3 protein. The table includes around 800,000 distinct CDR3 sequences, more than 35% detected once. Every donor contributed roughly 10 milliliters of peripheral blood by blood draw. This entry comes from a study of blood T cells in healthy people across ages. Findings of the study overall: Roughly linearly, TCR beta diversity per million T cells fell as age increased.

This clonotype originated in an elderly man in good health. The source material was blood. The chain links TRBV11-3 to TRBJ1-2; perhaps TRBD1 as D (6 bases). CDR3 residues: CASSPQGTLNYGYTF. The CDR3 bases are TGTGCCAGCAGCCCGCAAGGGACACTCAACTATGGCTACACCTTC.